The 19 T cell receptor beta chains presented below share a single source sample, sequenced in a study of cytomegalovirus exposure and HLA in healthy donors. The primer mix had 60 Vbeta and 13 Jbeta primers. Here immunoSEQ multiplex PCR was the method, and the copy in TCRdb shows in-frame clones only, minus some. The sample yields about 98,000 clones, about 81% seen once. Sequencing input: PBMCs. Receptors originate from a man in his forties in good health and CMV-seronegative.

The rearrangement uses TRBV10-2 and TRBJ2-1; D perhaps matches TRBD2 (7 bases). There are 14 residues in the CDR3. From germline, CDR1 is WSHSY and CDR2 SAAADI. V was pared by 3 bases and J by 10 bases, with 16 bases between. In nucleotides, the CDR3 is TGCGCCAGCAGTGACTCCGGCGGGGGCCGGGAGCAGTTCTTC. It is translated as CASSDSGGGREQFF.

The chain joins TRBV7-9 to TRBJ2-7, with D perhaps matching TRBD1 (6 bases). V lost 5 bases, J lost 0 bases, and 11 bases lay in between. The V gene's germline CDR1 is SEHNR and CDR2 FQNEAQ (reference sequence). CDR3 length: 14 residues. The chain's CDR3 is CASSNDRISYEQYF. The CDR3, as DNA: TGTGCCAGCAGCAACGACAGGATCTCCTACGAGCAGTACTTC.

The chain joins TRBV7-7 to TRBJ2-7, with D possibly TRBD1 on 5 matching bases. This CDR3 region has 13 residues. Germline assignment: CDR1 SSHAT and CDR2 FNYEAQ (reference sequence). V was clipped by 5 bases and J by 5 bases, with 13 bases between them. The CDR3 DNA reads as TGTGCCAGCAGCCCATACAAGGGGCACGAGCAGTACTTC. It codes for CASSPYKGHEQYF.

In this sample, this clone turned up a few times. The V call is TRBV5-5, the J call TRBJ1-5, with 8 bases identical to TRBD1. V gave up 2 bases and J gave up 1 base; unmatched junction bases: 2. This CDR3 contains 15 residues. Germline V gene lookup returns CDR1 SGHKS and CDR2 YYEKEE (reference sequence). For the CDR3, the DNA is TGTGCCAGCAGCTTATACAGGGGGAGCAATCAGCCCCAGCATTTT. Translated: CASSLYRGSNQPQHF.

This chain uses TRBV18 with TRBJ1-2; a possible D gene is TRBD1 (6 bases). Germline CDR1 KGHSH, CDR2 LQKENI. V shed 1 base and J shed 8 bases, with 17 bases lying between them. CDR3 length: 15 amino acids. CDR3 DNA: TGTGCCAGCTCACCACGACGAGGGGGATCGGAGGGCTACACCTTC. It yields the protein CASSPRRGGSEGYTF.

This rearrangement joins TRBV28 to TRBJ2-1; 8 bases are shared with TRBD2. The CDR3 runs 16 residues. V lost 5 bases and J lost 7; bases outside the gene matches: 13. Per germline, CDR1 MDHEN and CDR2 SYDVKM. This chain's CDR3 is CASSQAGGVGENEQFF. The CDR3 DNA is TGTGCCAGCAGTCAAGCCGGGGGGGTGGGGGAGAATGAGCAGTTCTTC. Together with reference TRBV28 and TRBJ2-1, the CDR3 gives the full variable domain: DVKVTQSSRYLVKRTGEKVFLECVQDMDHENMFWYRQDPGLGLRLIYFSYDVKMKEKGDIPEGYSVSREKKERFSLILESASTNQTSMYLCASSQAGGVGENEQFFGPGTRLTVL.

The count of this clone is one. This CDR3 reads CASSFGHSGAGNQPQHF. CDR3 DNA: TGTGCCAGCAGCTTTGGCCATTCAGGGGCGGGCAATCAGCCCCAGCATTTT. The chain recombines TRBV7-2 with TRBJ1-5, with a weak D call TRBD1 (6 bases). Trimming removed 3 bases at V and 2 bases at J, with 17 bases between. The germline V gene encodes CDR1 SGHTA and CDR2 FQGNSA. The CDR3 has 17 residues.

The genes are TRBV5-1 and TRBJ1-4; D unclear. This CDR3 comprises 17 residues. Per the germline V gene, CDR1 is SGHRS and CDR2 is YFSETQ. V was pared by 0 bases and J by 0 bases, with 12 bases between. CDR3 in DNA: TGCGCCAGCAGCTTGGGCAGACAACGTGCAACTAATGAAAAACTGTTTTTT. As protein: CASSLGRQRATNEKLFF.

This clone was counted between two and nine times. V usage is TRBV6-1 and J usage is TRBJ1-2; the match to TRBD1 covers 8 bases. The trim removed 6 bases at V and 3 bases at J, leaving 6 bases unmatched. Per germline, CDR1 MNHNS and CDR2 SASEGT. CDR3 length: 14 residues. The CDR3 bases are TGTGCCAGCAGGGCATCGGGACAGGACTATGGCTACACCTTC. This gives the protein CASRASGQDYGYTF.

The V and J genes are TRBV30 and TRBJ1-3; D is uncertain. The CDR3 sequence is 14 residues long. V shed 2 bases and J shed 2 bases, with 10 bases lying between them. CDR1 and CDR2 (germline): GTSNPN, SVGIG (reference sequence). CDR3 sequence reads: CAWSTKQAGNTIYF. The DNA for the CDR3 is TGTGCCTGGAGTACGAAGCAAGCTGGAAACACCATATATTTT. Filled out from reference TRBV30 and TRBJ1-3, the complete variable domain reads SQTIHQWPATLVQPVGSPLSLECTVEGTSNPNLYWYRQAAGRGLQLLFYSVGIGQISSEVPQNLSASRPQDRQFILSSKKLLLSDSGFYLCAWSTKQAGNTIYFGEGSWLTVV.

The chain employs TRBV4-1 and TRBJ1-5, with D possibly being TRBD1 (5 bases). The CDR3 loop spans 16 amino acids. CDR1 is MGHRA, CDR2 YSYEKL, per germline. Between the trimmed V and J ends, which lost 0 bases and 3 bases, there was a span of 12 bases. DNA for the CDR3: TGCGCCAGCAGCCAAGAAGGTGGGGCCTACAATCAGCCCCAGCATTTT. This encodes CASSQEGGAYNQPQHF.

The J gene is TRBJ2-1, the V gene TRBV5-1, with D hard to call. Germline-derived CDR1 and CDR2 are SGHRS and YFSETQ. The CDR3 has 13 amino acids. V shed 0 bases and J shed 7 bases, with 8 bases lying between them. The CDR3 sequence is CASSLAGVNEQFF. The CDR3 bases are TGCGCCAGCAGCTTGGCCGGTGTGAATGAGCAGTTCTTC.

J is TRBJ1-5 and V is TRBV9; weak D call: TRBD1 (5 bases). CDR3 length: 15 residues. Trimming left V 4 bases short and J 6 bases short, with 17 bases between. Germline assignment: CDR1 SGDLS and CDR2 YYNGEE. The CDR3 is CASSPTGVGGQPQHF. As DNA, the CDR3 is TGTGCCAGCAGCCCGACGGGGGTCGGTGGTCAGCCCCAGCATTTT. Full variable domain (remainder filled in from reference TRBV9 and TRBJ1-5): DSGVTQTPKHLITATGQRVTLRCSPRSGDLSVYWYQQSLDQGLQFLIQYYNGEERAKGNILERFSAQQFPDLHSELNLSSLELGDSALYFCASSPTGVGGQPQHFGDGTRLSIL.

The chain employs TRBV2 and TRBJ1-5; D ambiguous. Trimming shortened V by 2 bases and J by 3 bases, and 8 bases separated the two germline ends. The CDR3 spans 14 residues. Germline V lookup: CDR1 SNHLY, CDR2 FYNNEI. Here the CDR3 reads CASSEFLSNQPQHF. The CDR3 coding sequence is TGTGCCAGCAGTGAATTTCTTTCCAATCAGCCCCAGCATTTT.

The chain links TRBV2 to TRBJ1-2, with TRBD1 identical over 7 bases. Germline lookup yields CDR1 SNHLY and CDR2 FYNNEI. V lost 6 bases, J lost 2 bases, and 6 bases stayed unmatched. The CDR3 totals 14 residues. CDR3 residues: CASSVGQPNYGYTF. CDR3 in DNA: TGTGCCAGCAGCGTGGGACAGCCGAACTATGGCTACACCTTC.

CDR3 in DNA: TGTGCCACCCGACAGGGTCTATCCCTCTATGGCTACACCTTC. Protein sequence: CATRQGLSLYGYTF. The chain uses TRBV13 and TRBJ1-2, with 7 bases identical to TRBD1. The germline CDR1 and CDR2 sequences are PRHDT and FYEKMQ (reference sequence). V shed 10 bases and J 4 bases; nucleotides not matched to a gene: 12. The CDR3 totals 14 residues.

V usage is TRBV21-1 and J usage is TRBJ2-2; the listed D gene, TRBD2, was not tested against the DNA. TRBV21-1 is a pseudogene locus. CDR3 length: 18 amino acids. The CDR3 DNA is TGTGCCAGCAGCAAAGGCGGGGGGGGCCCCCCCCACACCGGGGAGCTGTTTTTT. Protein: CASSKGGGGPPHTGELFF.

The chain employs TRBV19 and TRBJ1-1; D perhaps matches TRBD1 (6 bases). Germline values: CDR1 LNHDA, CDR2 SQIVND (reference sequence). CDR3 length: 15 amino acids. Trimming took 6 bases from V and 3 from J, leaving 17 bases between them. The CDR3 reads CASRKAGTRDTEAFF. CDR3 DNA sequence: TGTGCCAGTAGAAAAGCCGGGACAAGGGACACTGAAGCTTTCTTT.

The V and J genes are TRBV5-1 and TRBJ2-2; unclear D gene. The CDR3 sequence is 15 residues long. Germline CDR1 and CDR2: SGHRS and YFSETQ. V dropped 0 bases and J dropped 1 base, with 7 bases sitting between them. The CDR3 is CASSLDAGNTGELFF. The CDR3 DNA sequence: TGCGCCAGCAGCTTGGATGCAGGGAACACCGGGGAGCTGTTTTTT.